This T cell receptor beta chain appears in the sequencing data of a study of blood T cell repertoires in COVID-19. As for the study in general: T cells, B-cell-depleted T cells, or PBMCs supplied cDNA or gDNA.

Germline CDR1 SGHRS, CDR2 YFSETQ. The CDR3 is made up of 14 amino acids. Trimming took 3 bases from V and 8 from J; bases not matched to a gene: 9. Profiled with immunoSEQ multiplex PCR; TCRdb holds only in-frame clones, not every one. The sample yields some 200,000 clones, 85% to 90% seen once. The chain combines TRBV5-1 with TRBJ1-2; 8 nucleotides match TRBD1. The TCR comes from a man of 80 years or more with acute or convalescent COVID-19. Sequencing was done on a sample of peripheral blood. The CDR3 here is CASSSQGEIMGYTF. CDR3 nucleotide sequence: TGCGCCAGCAGCTCACAGGGGGAAATAATGGGCTACACCTTC.